The rows below give T cell receptor beta chains drawn from one sample of a study of cytomegalovirus exposure and HLA in healthy donors. Libraries were prepared by immunoSEQ multiplex PCR; TCRdb keeps only in-frame clonotypes and omits some of them. The sample has about 130,000 clones; roughly 79% are singletons. Specimen: PBMCs. Source of these receptors: a man aged 30-40 years in good health and CMV-seronegative. CDR3s include the opening cysteine and the closing phenylalanine or tryptophan. The D gene is left open where the match is weak. The size field is filled for only some rows; it gives once, few, many or a size class.

j_call v_call d_call clone_size cdr3_aa cdr3_nt
TRBJ2-2 TRBV6-5 NA NA CASSQLGRGTGELFF TGTGCCAGCAGCCAACTAGGGCGGGGCACCGGGGAGCTGTTTTTT
TRBJ1-1 TRBV5-1 NA NA CASSPGSETEAFF TGCGCCAGCAGCCCGGGGAGTGAAACTGAAGCTTTCTTT
TRBJ1-3 TRBV4-1 NA NA CASSHPGSGNTIYF TGCGCCAGCAGCCATCCGGGCTCTGGAAACACCATATATTTT
TRBJ1-6 TRBV6-1 TRBD1 NA CASSEKQGLRNSPLHF TGTGCCAGCAGTGAGAAACAGGGGTTGCGCAATTCACCCCTCCACTTT
TRBJ1-3 TRBV6-6 TRBD1 NA CASKTTGGSGNTIYF TGTGCCAGCAAAACGACAGGGGGCTCTGGAAACACCATATATTTT
TRBJ2-1 TRBV14 NA NA CASSQVGVHNEQFF TGTGCCAGCAGCCAAGTCGGAGTTCACAATGAGCAGTTCTTC
TRBJ2-1 TRBV29-1 TRBD2 NA CSVEVGRGEQFF TGCAGCGTTGAGGTCGGGAGGGGGGAGCAGTTCTTC
TRBJ2-7 TRBV4-3 NA NA CASSQVEGLDEQYF TGCGCCAGCAGCCAAGTGGAGGGGCTTGACGAGCAGTACTTC
TRBJ2-7 TRBV5-1 TRBD1 few CASDPGQGLREQYF TGCGCCAGCGATCCGGGACAGGGTCTACGCGAGCAGTACTTC
TRBJ2-5 TRBV28 TRBD1 few CASRIRDRGREETQYF TGTGCCAGCAGGATCCGGGACAGGGGGCGCGAAGAGACCCAGTACTTC